These 12 T cell receptor beta chains share one sample of origin, sequenced in a study of cytomegalovirus exposure and HLA in healthy donors. This table comes from immunoSEQ multiplex PCR, and its TCRdb copy is limited to in-frame clones, with some not included. The repertoire includes some 98,000 clones, about 90% of them detected once, and 6% to 6.5% sits in the top ten. Source material: PBMCs. Receptor source: a man between 18 and 35 years old in good health and CMV-seropositive.

This sequence joins TRBV7-2 and TRBJ1-2; 9 bases match TRBD1. The CDR3 sequence is 17 residues long. Germline values: CDR1 SGHTA, CDR2 FQGNSA. With 5 bases clipped from V and 5 bases from J, the junction kept 15 bases outside the gene matches. CDR3 nucleotides: TGTGCCAGCAGCGTAACCGGGACAGGGACCTCTTATTATGGCTACACCTTC. As protein: CASSVTGTGTSYYGYTF.

The J gene is TRBJ1-2, the V gene TRBV9; 7 bases align to TRBD1. The CDR3 extends over 16 amino acids. Germline loops: CDR1 SGDLS, CDR2 YYNGEE. The ends lost 0 bases at V and 3 bases at J; junction bases unmatched: 8. CDR3 in amino acids: CASSVAETGFDYGYTF. CDR3 coding DNA: TGTGCCAGCAGCGTAGCGGAGACAGGGTTTGACTATGGCTACACCTTC.

The rearrangement uses TRBV2 and TRBJ2-5, with D uncertain. This CDR3 has 11 residues. The V gene lost 4 bases and the J gene lost 2 bases, with 2 bases spanning the gap. Germline CDR1 reads SNHLY; CDR2 reads FYNNEI. In DNA form, the CDR3 reads TGTGCCAGCAGTGCTCAAGAGACCCAGTACTTC. This encodes CASSAQETQYF.

This chain links TRBV28 with TRBJ1-2; tentatively, D is TRBD1 (5 bases). This CDR3 is 15 amino acids long. V dropped 5 bases and J dropped 0 bases, with 13 bases sitting between them. Germline lookup yields CDR1 MDHEN and CDR2 SYDVKM. In DNA form, the CDR3 reads TGTGCCAGCAGTCCTGGGACTCAAGCTAACTATGGCTACACCTTC. Translation gives CASSPGTQANYGYTF.

This clone was detected only once. The rearrangement uses TRBV6-5 and TRBJ1-6; TRBD1 matches at 8 bases. The V and J ends lost 2 bases and 11 bases, in that order; junction bases with no gene match: 8. The CDR3 loop spans 15 amino acids. Germline V CDR1 and CDR2: MNHEY, SVGAGI. The CDR3 here is CASSYRGTGSPPLHF. The CDR3 nucleotides read TGTGCCAGCAGTTACAGGGGGACAGGCTCTCCACCCCTCCACTTT.

This clone was observed a few times. The chain joins TRBV7-8 to TRBJ2-2; possible D gene TRBD1, 5 bases. Germline assignment: CDR1 SGHVS and CDR2 FQNEAQ. CDR3 size: 16 residues. Trimming removed 1 base at V and 4 bases at J, with 13 bases between. The CDR3 DNA follows: TGTGCCAGCAGCTTAGTTGACAGCCGGAGCACCGGGGAGCTGTTTTTT. It translates to CASSLVDSRSTGELFF.

The chain uses TRBV5-1 and TRBJ2-3; 11 nucleotides line up with TRBD1. Germline-derived CDR1 and CDR2 are SGHRS and YFSETQ. CDR3 size: 15 residues. V was pared by 0 bases and J by 6 bases, with 3 bases of the junction left unmatched. Here the CDR3 reads CASSLVGQGADTQYF. The CDR3 DNA reads TGCGCCAGCAGCTTGGTTGGACAGGGGGCTGATACGCAGTATTTT.

This clone turned up a few times. J is TRBJ2-7 and V is TRBV9; 10 nucleotides align to TRBD2. Trimming took 3 bases from V and 6 from J; bases not matched to a gene: 3. The V gene's germline CDR1 is SGDLS and CDR2 YYNGEE. The CDR3 runs to 13 residues. The CDR3, as DNA: TGTGCCAGCAGCGACTGGACTAGCGGCGAGCAGTACTTC. Translating it yields CASSDWTSGEQYF. Drawing the rest from reference TRBV9 and TRBJ2-7, the complete variable domain is DSGVTQTPKHLITATGQRVTLRCSPRSGDLSVYWYQQSLDQGLQFLIQYYNGEERAKGNILERFSAQQFPDLHSELNLSSLELGDSALYFCASSDWTSGEQYFGPGTRLTVT.

This chain links TRBV5-1 with TRBJ2-1, with 16 bases aligning to TRBD2. Germline V gene sequence: CDR1 SGHRS, CDR2 YFSETQ. The CDR3 sequence is 17 residues long. Germline trimming cut 4 bases from V and 5 bases from J; bases unmatched to any gene: 6. DNA of the CDR3: TGCGCCAGCAGCCTACCGGGACTAGCGGGGGGGAACAATGAGCAGTTCTTC. Amino acid sequence: CASSLPGLAGGNNEQFF.

This rearrangement joins TRBV4-1 to TRBJ2-1; 12 bases match TRBD2. Trimming cost V 1 base and J 4 bases; bases outside gene matches: 11. CDR1 MGHRA and CDR2 YSYEKL come from the germline V gene. CDR3 length equals 19 residues. CDR3 sequence (DNA): TGCGCCAGCAGCCAAGTCCTAGCGGGGGGGCGTCGAGGATACAATGAGCAGTTCTTC. The encoded protein is CASSQVLAGGRRGYNEQFF.

The chain uses TRBV5-1 and TRBJ1-4; no firm D call. The CDR3 length is 16 residues. V was cut by 2 bases and J by 5 bases, with 16 bases left in between. Germline CDR1 is SGHRS and CDR2 is YFSETQ. CDR3 sequence reads: CASSFRGSRENEKLFF. The DNA of the CDR3 is TGCGCCAGCAGCTTCCGGGGTTCCCGGGAAAATGAAAAACTGTTTTTT.

The chain employs TRBV4-3 and TRBJ2-7; weak D call: TRBD1 (6 bases). The CDR3 loop spans 14 amino acids. CDR1 and CDR2 from the germline V gene are LGHNA and YSLEER. V lost 2 bases, J lost 3 bases, and 11 bases lay in between. Here the CDR3 DNA reads TGCGCCAGCAGCCAAAAGGGACATGGCTACGAGCAGTACTTC. Its translation: CASSQKGHGYEQYF.